The rows below give T cell receptor beta chains drawn from one sample of a study of CD8+CD57+ T cells in acquired aplastic anemia. TCRdb used MiXCR to reprocess the reads, holding one entry per CDR3 protein. Counted here are roughly 100,000 distinct CDR3 sequences, 55% to 75% occurring once; the ten biggest clones make up 65%. Material for sequencing was sorted CD4+, CD8+, or CD8+CD57+ T cells (not recorded which) from PBMCs. The receptors originated from a human donor with aplastic anemia. Both conserved end residues are part of each CDR3. D genes are given only for firm matches. Clone sizes are given selectively: once, few, many, or a class where the clone is expanded.

J gene	V gene	clone size	D gene	CDR3 DNA	CDR3 protein
TRBJ1-5	TRBV2	once	TRBD1	TGTGCCAGCAGTAATCCGGGACAGTTCAATCAGCCCCAGCATTTT	CASSNPGQFNQPQHF
TRBJ2-7	TRBV20-1	NA	NA	TGCAGTGTCCTGACCAGCGGGTCTTCCTACGAGCAGTACTTC	CSVLTSGSSYEQYF
TRBJ1-6	TRBV10-3	NA	NA	TGTGCCATCAGTGCACAGGTGGATAATTCACCCCTCCACTTT	CAISAQVDNSPLHF
TRBJ2-1	TRBV4-1	NA	NA	TGCGCCAGCAGCCAGTCCCCCAGGGGGACAGCGGGGAATGAGCAGTTCTTC	CASSQSPRGTAGNEQFF
TRBJ1-1	TRBV5-4	NA	NA	TGTGCCAGCAGCTTAATCAGGCAGACTGAAGCTTTCTTT	CASSLIRQTEAFF
TRBJ2-1	TRBV6-4	NA	TRBD1	TGTGCCAGCGCCGGGACAGAGAATGATGAGCAGTTCTTC	CASAGTENDEQFF
TRBJ2-3	TRBV11-2	NA	NA	TGTGCCAGCAGCCTAACTAGTATGAGGCCAGATACGCAGTATTTT	CASSLTSMRPDTQYF
TRBJ1-1	TRBV7-8	NA	TRBD1	TGTGCCAGCAGCTTGGGACAGGAAGCTTTCTTT	CASSLGQEAFF
TRBJ1-6	TRBV7-6	NA	NA	TGTGCCAGCAAAGGTCGGGTACAGCGATCTTCACCCCTCCACTTT	CASKGRVQRSSPLHF
TRBJ2-2	TRBV7-2	NA	NA	TGTGCCAGCAGCTCACCAAACACCGGGGAGCTGTTTTTT	CASSSPNTGELFF
TRBJ2-7	TRBV2	few	NA	TGTGCCACCGGTGGGAACGAGCAGTACTTC	CATGGNEQYF
TRBJ2-3	TRBV5-1	NA	TRBD2	TGCGCCAGCAGTCAAAGCGGGGACAGCACAGATACGCAGTATTTT	CASSQSGDSTDTQYF